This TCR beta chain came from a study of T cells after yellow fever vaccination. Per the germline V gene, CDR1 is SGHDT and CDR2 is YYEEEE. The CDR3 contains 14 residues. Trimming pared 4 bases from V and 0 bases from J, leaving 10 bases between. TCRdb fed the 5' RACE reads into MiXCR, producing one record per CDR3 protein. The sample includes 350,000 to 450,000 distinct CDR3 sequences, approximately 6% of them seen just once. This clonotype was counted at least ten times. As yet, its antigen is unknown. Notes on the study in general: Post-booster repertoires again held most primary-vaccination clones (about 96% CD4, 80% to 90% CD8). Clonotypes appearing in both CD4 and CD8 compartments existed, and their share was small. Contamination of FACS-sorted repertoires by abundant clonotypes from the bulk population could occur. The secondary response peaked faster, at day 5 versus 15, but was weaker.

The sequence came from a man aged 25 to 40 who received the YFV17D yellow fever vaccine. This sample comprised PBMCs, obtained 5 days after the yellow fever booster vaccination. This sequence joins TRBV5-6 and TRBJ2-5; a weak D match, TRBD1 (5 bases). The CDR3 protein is CASSPRTYQETQYF. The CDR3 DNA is TGTGCCAGCAGCCCGCGGACATACCAAGAGACCCAGTACTTC.